These 8 T cell receptor beta chains originate from one sample sequenced in a study of shared clonotypes between healthy human individuals. Sequencing was performed with immunoSEQ multiplex PCR; in TCRdb, only in-frame clones are kept and a portion is missing. This table has hundreds of thousands of clones, roughly 72% appearing once. The specimen was memory CD4+ T cells sorted from blood. Regarding subset: CD45RA-negative fraction. The source is a woman in her 30s in good health.

This clone was observed once. The genes are TRBV11-2 and TRBJ2-2; 7 bases line up with TRBD1. The J segment lost 3 bases and the V segment lost 5 bases, leaving 9 bases of the junction unmatched. In germline, CDR1 is SGHAT, CDR2 FQNNGV. CDR3 length: 16 residues. In DNA form, the CDR3 reads TGTGCCAGCAGCCGACAGACAGGGTGGGACACCGGGGAGCTGTTTTTT. Protein: CASSRQTGWDTGELFF.

This chain uses TRBV6-7 with TRBJ2-6, with a possible D match to TRBD1 (6 bases). TRBV6-7 is labeled an ORF, and its function is uncertain. This CDR3 comprises 15 residues. Trimming removed 2 bases at V and 4 bases at J, with 9 bases between. This CDR3 is CASSYQGSGANVLTF. In DNA form, the CDR3 reads TGTGCCAGCAGTTACCAGGGGTCCGGGGCCAACGTCCTGACTTTC.

The chain couples TRBV6-1 to TRBJ1-2, with D perhaps matching TRBD1 (6 bases). Trimming took off 2 bases at V and 2 bases at J, with 15 bases between the two ends. The V gene's germline CDR1 is MNHNS and CDR2 SASEGT. The CDR3 extends over 16 amino acids. The CDR3 nucleotides read TGTGCCAGCAGTGAAAGAGGGACACGGAACAACTATGGCTACACCTTC. This encodes CASSERGTRNNYGYTF.

This clone was detected only a few times. This chain joins TRBV10-1 and TRBJ2-2, with a tentative D call TRBD1 (5 bases). Per the germline V gene, CDR1 is WNHNN and CDR2 is SYGVQD (reference sequence). V gave up 6 bases and J gave up 7 bases, with 15 bases separating them. This CDR3 is 14 amino acids long. CDR3 loop: CASSPSGAGGELFF. In DNA, the CDR3 is TGCGCCAGCAGCCCTAGTGGGGCTGGCGGGGAGCTGTTTTTT.

J is TRBJ2-5 and V is TRBV7-9; D not certain. Germline loops: CDR1 SEHNR, CDR2 FQNEAQ (reference sequence). V lost 5 bases and J lost 2, with 15 bases in between. The CDR3 is 15 amino acids. The CDR3 loop is CASSTADGLQETQYF. DNA for the CDR3: TGTGCCAGCAGCACGGCGGACGGCCTACAAGAGACCCAGTACTTC.

This clone was seen ten or more times. J is TRBJ2-5 and V is TRBV15; D is unresolved. Germline-derived CDR1 and CDR2 are LNHNV and YYDKDF (reference sequence). This CDR3 comprises 15 residues. Trimming took off 0 bases at V and 0 bases at J, with 8 bases between the two ends. Here the CDR3 reads CATSREAHYQETQYF. As DNA, the CDR3 is TGTGCCACCAGCAGAGAAGCGCACTACCAAGAGACCCAGTACTTC.

This chain joins TRBV18 and TRBJ2-7; D tentatively fits TRBD1 or TRBD2 (5 bases each). This CDR3 region has 14 residues. Germline V lookup: CDR1 KGHSH, CDR2 LQKENI. V dropped 3 bases and J dropped 5 bases, with 14 bases sitting between them. The CDR3 sequence is CASSPSGPRNEQYF. CDR3 DNA sequence: TGTGCCAGCTCACCTTCGGGACCTCGCAACGAGCAGTACTTC.

This clone was detected a few times. This chain connects TRBV2 to TRBJ2-1; 9 bases match TRBD2. V lost 8 bases, J lost 3 bases, and 5 bases stayed unmatched. This CDR3 has 14 residues. The V gene's germline CDR1 is SNHLY and CDR2 FYNNEI. CDR3 loop: CASSGTSLYNEQFF. DNA for the CDR3: TGTGCCAGCTCCGGGACTAGCCTCTACAATGAGCAGTTCTTC.